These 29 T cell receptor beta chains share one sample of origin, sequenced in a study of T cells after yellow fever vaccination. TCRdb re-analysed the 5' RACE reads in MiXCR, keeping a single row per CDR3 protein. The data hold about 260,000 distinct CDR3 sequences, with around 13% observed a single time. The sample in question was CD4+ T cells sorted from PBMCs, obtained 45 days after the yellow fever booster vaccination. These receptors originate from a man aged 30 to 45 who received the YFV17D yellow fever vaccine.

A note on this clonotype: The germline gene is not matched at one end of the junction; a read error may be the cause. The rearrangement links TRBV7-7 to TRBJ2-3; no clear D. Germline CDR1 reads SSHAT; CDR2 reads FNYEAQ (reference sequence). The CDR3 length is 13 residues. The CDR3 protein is CASSLGVADTQYF. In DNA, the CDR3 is TGTGCTAGCAGCTTAGGAGTGGCGGATACGCAGTATTTT.

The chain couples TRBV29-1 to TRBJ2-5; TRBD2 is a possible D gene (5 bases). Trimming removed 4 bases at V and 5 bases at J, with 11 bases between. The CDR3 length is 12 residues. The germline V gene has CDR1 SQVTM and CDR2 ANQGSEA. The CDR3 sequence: CSVVGSVETQYF. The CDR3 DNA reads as TGCAGCGTTGTAGGTAGCGTTGAGACCCAGTACTTC.

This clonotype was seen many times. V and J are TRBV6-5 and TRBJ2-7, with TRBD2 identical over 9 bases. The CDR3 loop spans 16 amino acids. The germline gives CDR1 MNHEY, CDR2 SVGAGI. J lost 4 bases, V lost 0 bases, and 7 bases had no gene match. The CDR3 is CASSYSASGKLYEQYF. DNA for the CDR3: TGTGCCAGCAGTTACTCTGCTAGCGGGAAGTTATACGAGCAGTACTTC.

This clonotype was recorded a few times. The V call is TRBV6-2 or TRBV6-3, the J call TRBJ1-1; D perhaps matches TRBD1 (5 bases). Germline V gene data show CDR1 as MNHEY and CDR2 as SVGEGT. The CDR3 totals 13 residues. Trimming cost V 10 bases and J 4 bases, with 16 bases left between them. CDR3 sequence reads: CAILRGSGTEAFF. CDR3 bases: TGTGCCATCCTAAGGGGTTCGGGCACTGAAGCTTTCTTT.

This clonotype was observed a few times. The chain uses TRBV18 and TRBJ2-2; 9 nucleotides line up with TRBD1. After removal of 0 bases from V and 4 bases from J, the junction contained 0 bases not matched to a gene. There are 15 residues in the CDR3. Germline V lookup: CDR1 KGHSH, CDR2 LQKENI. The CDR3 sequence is CASSPPTGGTGELFF. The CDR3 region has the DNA TGTGCCAGCTCACCACCGACAGGGGGCACCGGGGAGCTGTTTTTT.

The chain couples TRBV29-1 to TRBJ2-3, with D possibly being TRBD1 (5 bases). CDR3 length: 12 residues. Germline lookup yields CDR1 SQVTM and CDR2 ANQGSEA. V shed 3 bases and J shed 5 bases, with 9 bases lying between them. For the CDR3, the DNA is TGCAGCGTTGACGCAGGGCAAGATACGCAGTATTTT. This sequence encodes CSVDAGQDTQYF.

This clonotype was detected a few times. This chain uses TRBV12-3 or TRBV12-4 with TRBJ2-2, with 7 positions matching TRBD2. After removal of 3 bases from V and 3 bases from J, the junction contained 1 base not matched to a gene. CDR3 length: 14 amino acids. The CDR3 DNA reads TGTGCCAGCAGTTTGCGGGAGTACACCGGGGAGCTGTTTTTT. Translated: CASSLREYTGELFF.

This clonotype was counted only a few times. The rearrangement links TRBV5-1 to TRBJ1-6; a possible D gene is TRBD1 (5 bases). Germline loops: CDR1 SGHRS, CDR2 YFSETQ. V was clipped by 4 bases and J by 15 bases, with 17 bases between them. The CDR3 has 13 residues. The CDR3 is CASSPGTPLVLHF. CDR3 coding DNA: TGCGCCAGCAGCCCCGGGACTCCTCTGGTCCTCCACTTT.

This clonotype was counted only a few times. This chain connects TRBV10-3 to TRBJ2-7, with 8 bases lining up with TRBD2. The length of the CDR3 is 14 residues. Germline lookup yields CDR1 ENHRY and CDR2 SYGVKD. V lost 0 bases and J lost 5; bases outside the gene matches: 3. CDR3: CAISESGGANEQYF. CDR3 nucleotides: TGTGCCATCAGTGAGTCCGGGGGGGCCAACGAGCAGTACTTC.

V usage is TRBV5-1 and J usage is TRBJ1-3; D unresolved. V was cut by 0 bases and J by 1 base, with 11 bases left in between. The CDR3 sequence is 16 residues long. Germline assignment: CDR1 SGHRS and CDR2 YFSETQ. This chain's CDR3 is CASSLDGRSSGNTIYF. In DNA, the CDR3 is TGCGCCAGCAGCTTGGACGGGAGATCATCTGGAAACACCATATATTTT.

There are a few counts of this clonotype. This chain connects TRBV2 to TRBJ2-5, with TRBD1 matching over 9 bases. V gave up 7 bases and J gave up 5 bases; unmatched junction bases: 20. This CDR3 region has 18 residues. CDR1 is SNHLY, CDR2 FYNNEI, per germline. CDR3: CASTSGERQGVFWETQYF. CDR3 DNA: TGTGCCAGCACCTCGGGGGAAAGACAGGGGGTTTTTTGGGAGACCCAGTACTTC.

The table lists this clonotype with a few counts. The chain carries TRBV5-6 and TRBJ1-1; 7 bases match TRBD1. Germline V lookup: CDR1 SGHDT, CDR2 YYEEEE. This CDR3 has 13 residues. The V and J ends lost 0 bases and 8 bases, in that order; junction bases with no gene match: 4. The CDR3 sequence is CASSLGSQGEAFF. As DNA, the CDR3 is TGTGCCAGCAGCTTGGGATCACAGGGGGAAGCTTTCTTT. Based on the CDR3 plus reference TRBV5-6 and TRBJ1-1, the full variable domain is DAGVTQSPTHLIKTRGQQVTLRCSPKSGHDTVSWYQQALGQGPQFIFQYYEEEERQRGNFPDRFSGHQFPNYSSELNVNALLLGDSALYLCASSLGSQGEAFFGQGTRLTVV.

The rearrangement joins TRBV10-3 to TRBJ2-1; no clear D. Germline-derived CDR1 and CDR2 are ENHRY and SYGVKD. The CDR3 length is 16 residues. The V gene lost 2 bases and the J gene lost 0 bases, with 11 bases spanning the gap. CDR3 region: CAISERALSSYNEQFF. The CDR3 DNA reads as TGTGCCATCAGTGAGAGGGCTTTGAGCTCCTACAATGAGCAGTTCTTC.

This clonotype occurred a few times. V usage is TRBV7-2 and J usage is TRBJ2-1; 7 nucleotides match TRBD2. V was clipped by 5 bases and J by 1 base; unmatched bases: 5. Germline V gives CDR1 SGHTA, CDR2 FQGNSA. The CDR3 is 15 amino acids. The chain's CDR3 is CASSPASGSYNEQFF. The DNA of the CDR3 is TGTGCCAGCAGCCCCGCTAGCGGATCCTACAATGAGCAGTTCTTC.

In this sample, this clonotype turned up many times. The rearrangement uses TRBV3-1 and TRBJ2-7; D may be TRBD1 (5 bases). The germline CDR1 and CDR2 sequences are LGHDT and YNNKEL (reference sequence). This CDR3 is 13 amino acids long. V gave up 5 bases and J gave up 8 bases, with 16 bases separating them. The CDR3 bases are TGTGCCAGCAGCGGGGTCTCACAGGCCAAGCAGTACTTC. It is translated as CASSGVSQAKQYF.

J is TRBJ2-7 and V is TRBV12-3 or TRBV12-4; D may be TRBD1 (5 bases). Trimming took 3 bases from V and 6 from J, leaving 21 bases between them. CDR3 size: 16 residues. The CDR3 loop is CASSFSSARALAEQYF. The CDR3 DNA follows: TGTGCCAGCAGTTTCAGTTCTGCCAGGGCCTTGGCCGAGCAGTACTTC.

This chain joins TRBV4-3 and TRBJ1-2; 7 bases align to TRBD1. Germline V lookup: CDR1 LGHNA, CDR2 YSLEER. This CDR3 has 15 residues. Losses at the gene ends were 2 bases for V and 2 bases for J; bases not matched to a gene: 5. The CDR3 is CASSQLLRGNYGYTF. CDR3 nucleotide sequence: TGCGCCAGCAGCCAACTACTCAGGGGGAACTATGGCTACACCTTC.

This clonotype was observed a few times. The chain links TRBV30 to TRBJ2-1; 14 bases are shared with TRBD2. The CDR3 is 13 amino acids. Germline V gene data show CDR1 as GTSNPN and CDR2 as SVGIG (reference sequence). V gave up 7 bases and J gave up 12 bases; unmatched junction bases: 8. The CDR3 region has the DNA TGTGCCTTACAGGGACTAGCGGGAGTAGGGCAGTTCTTC. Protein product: CALQGLAGVGQFF.

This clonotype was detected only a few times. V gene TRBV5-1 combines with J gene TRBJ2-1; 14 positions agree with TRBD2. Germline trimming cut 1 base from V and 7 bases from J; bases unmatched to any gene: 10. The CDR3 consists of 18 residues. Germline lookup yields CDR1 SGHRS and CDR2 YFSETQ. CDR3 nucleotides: TGCGCCAGCAGCTTGAGGGTTCCGGGACTAGCGGGAGAGAATGAGCAGTTCTTC. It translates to CASSLRVPGLAGENEQFF.

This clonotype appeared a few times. CDR3 sequence reads: CASSYRRGESGELFF. CDR3 nucleotides: TGTGCCAGCAGTTATCGGAGGGGAGAGTCCGGGGAGCTGTTTTTT. J is TRBJ2-2 and V is TRBV6-2 or TRBV6-3, with D tentatively TRBD2 (6 bases). Deletions cut 3 bases from V and 6 bases from J, with 14 bases between. Germline CDR1 is MNHEY and CDR2 is SVGEGT. The CDR3 loop spans 15 amino acids.

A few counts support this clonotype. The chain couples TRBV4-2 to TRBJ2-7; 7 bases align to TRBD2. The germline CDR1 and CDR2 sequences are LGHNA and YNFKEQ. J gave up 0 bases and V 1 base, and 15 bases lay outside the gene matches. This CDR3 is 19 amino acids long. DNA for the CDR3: TGTGCCAGCAGCCAAGTGATGTCGGGAGGAACTCAGTCCTCCTACGAGCAGTACTTC. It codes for CASSQVMSGGTQSSYEQYF.

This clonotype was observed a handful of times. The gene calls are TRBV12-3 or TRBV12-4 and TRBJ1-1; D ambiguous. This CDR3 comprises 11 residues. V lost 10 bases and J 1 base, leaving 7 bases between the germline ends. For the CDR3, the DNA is TGTGCCACCCGTGAGAACACTGAAGCTTTCTTT. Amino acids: CATRENTEAFF.

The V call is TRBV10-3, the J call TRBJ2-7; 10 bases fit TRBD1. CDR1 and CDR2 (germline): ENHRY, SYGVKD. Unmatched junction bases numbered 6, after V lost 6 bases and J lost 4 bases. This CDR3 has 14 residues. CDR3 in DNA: TGTGCCATCAGGGGGGACAGGGGCGGATACGAGCAGTACTTC. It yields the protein CAIRGDRGGYEQYF.

CDR3 amino acids: CASSLAPGLADEQYF. DNA for the CDR3: TGCGCCAGCAGCTTGGCGCCGGGACTAGCGGACGAGCAGTACTTC. The V and J genes are TRBV5-1 and TRBJ2-7; 11 bases align to TRBD2. V was clipped by 0 bases and J by 5 bases; unmatched bases: 4. CDR3 length equals 15 residues. Germline-derived CDR1 and CDR2 are SGHRS and YFSETQ.

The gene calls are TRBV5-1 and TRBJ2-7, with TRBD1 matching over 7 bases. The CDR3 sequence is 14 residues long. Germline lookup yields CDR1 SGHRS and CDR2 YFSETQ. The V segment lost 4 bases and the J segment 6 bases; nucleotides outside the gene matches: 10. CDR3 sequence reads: CASSLTGSSGEQYF. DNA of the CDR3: TGCGCCAGCAGCCTGACAGGGAGTTCTGGCGAGCAGTACTTC.

CDR3 loop: CASSEGGTSADTQYF. The CDR3 region has the DNA TGTGCCAGCAGTGAGGGTGGGACTAGCGCAGATACGCAGTATTTT. The rearrangement joins TRBV25-1 to TRBJ2-3; 10 bases map to TRBD2. Germline V lookup: CDR1 MGHDK, CDR2 SYGVNS. The CDR3 spans 15 residues. J gave up 4 bases and V 3 bases, and 4 bases lay outside the gene matches.

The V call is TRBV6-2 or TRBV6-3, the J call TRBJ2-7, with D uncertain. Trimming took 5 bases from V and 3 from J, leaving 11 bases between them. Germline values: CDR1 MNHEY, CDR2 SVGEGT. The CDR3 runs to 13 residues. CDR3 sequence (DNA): TGTGCCAGCAGTGATGGCAGTTACTACGAGCAGTACTTC. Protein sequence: CASSDGSYYEQYF.

The CDR3 loop is CSVASASNYEQYF. Here the CDR3 DNA reads TGCAGCGTTGCCTCAGCGTCCAACTACGAGCAGTACTTC. This chain connects TRBV29-1 to TRBJ2-7; D is uncertain. V lost 4 bases and J lost 3, with 13 bases in between. The CDR3 loop spans 13 amino acids. Germline V gene data show CDR1 as SQVTM and CDR2 as ANQGSEA.

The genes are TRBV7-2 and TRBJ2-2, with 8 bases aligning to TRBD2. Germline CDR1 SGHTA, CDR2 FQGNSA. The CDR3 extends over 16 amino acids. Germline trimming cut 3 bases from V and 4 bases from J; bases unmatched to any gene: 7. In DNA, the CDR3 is TGTGCCAGCAGCTTCCGACTAGCGCCGGGCACCGGGGAGCTGTTTTTT. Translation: CASSFRLAPGTGELFF.